The next 6 T cell receptor beta chains were all read from a single sample in a study of CD8 T cells in Susac syndrome. Reverse transcription of about 0.45 to 1 ug RNA was performed with random hexamers. TCRdb called the immunoSEQ multiplex PCR reads again in MiXCR, with one record for every CDR3 protein. The sample shows roughly 80,000 distinct CDR3 sequences, about 91% of them seen only once. Sample: CD8+ T cells from PBMCs. The receptors stem from a human donor with multiple sclerosis.

The genes are TRBV27 and TRBJ1-2; 7 nucleotides agree with TRBD1. The CDR3 loop spans 15 amino acids. Looked up from germline, CDR1 is MNHEY and CDR2 is SMNVEV (reference sequence). The junction had 10 bases not matched to a gene; V was cut back by 5 bases and J by 4 bases. In DNA, the CDR3 is TGTGCCAGCAGTCGAGGACAGGATCCTTTCTATGGCTACACCTTC. Its translation: CASSRGQDPFYGYTF.

The V and J genes are TRBV2 and TRBJ2-5, with a weak D call TRBD2 (6 bases). Trimming stripped 6 bases from V and 0 bases from J, with 17 bases between. Germline-derived CDR1 and CDR2 are SNHLY and FYNNEI. The CDR3 sequence is 16 residues long. The DNA for the CDR3 is TGTGCCAGCAGCAAGGGAGCAGGGAGGTACCAAGAGACCCAGTACTTC. Encoded protein: CASSKGAGRYQETQYF.

The CDR3 DNA reads TGTGCCAGCACTCATTTGGGGGAGGCAGAGACCCAGTACTTC. Amino acids: CASTHLGEAETQYF. This chain uses TRBV28 with TRBJ2-5; TRBD2 might be the D (6 bases). This CDR3 spans 14 amino acids. The ends were cut back, 7 bases at V and 4 bases at J, with 16 bases in the middle. Germline V CDR1 and CDR2: MDHEN, SYDVKM.

The chain combines TRBV28 with TRBJ2-3; TRBD1 matches at 8 bases. J lost 6 bases, V lost 3 bases, and 11 bases had no gene match. The CDR3 sequence is 16 residues long. Per the germline V gene, CDR1 is MDHEN and CDR2 is SYDVKM. CDR3 DNA: TGTGCCAGCAGTTTCCGGTGGACAGGGTGGAAGGATACGCAGTATTTT. Amino acids: CASSFRWTGWKDTQYF.

V and J are TRBV5-4 and TRBJ1-2; 12 nucleotides line up with TRBD1. Germline loops: CDR1 SGHNT, CDR2 YYREEE (reference sequence). Unmatched junction bases numbered 3, after V lost 0 bases and J lost 6 bases. CDR3 length: 15 amino acids. CDR3 sequence reads: CASSLGDRGLDGYTF. The CDR3 bases are TGTGCCAGCAGCTTGGGGGACAGGGGGCTGGATGGCTACACCTTC.

The chain is built from TRBV13 and TRBJ2-7; no clear D. In germline, CDR1 is PRHDT, CDR2 FYEKMQ (reference sequence). The CDR3 is 13 residues long. With 3 bases removed from V and 7 bases from J, the gap between germline ends came to 13 bases. In DNA, the CDR3 is TGTGCCAGCAGCTTGGTTTGGGGTCGAGAGCAGTACTTC. Its protein product is CASSLVWGREQYF.